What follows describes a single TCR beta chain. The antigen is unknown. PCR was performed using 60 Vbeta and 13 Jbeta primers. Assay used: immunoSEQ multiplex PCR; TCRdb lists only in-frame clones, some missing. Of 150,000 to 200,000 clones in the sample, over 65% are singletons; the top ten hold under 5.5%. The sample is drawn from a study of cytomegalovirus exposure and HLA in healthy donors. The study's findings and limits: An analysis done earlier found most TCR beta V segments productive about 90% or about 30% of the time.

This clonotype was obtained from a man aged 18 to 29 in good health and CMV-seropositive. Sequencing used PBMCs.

The CDR3 loop reads CASSVAQGAPGTQYF. The CDR3 nucleotides are TGTGCCAGCAGTGTGGCGCAGGGGGCGCCGGGGACCCAGTACTTC. The chain carries TRBV2 and TRBJ2-5; 8 nucleotides agree with TRBD1. J gave up 7 bases and V 4 bases, and 11 bases lay outside the gene matches. Germline CDR1 is SNHLY and CDR2 is FYNNEI. The CDR3 extends over 15 amino acids.